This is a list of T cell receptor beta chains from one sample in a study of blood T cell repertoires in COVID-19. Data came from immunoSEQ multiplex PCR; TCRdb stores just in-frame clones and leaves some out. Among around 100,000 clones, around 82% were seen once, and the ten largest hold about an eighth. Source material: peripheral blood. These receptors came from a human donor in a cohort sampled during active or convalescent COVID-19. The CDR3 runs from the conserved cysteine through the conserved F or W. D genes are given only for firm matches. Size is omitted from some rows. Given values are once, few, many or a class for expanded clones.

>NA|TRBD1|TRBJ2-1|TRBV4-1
TGCGCCAGCAGCCAAGTGGGACAGGGAGACAATGAGCAGTTCTTC
CASSQVGQGDNEQFF
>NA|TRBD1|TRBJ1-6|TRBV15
TGTGCCACCAGCAGAGTAACAGGGGATTCACCCCTCCACTTT
CATSRVTGDSPLHF
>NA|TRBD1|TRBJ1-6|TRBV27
TGTGCCAGCAGTTTATTAGGGGACAGGGGTTCACCCCTCCACTTT
CASSLLGDRGSPLHF
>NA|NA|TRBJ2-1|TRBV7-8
TGTGCCAGCAGACGCCGACCGGGACATCCCTACAATGAGCAGTTCTTC
CASRRRPGHPYNEQFF
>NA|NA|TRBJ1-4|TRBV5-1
TGCGCCAGCAGCCTGAGGGTCTCTAATGAAAAACTGTTTTTT
CASSLRVSNEKLFF
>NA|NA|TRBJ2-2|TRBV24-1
TGTGCCACCAGCCAGCGGAGAGGCCCGAACACCGGGGAGCTGTTTTTT
CATSQRRGPNTGELFF
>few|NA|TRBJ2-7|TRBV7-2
TGTGCCAGCAGCTTACATAGCCCCGGTCCCTACGAGCAGTACTTC
CASSLHSPGPYEQYF
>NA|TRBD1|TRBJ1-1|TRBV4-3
TGCGCCAGCAGCCAAGACGGGACAGGGGGTCTGGAGACTGAAGCTTTCTTT
CASSQDGTGGLETEAFF
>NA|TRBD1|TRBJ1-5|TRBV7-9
TGTGCCAGTCGACAGGGTGAACAGCCCCAGCATTTT
CASRQGEQPQHF
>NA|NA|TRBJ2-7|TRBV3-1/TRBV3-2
TGTGCCAGCAGCCCGTTGGGGTCGGGGAACTCCTACGAGCAGTACTTC
CASSPLGSGNSYEQYF
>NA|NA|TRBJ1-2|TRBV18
TGTGCCAGCTCACCACCGGGACACACCTACTATGGCTACACCTTC
CASSPPGHTYYGYTF
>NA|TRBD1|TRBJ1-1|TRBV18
TGTGCCAGCTCACCATCGACAGGGAGCACTGAAGCTTTCTTT
CASSPSTGSTEAFF
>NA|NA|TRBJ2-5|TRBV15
TGTGCCACCAGCCGGGGGGCGACTCAAGAGACCCAGTACTTC
CATSRGATQETQYF
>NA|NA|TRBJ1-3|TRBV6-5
TGTGCCAGCAGTTACTCGAGTACAGTGGCAAACACCATATATTTT
CASSYSSTVANTIYF
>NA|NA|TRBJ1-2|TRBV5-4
TGTGCCAGCAGCGCCCCAGAAGGAGACGGCTATGGCTACACCTTC
CASSAPEGDGYGYTF
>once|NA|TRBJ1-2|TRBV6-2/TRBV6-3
TGTGCCAGCAGTTACTCGTCCAGGGTTGGCTACACCTTC
CASSYSSRVGYTF
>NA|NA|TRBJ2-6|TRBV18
TGTGCCAGCTCACCACCCAACTCTGGGGCCAACGTCCTGACTTTC
CASSPPNSGANVLTF